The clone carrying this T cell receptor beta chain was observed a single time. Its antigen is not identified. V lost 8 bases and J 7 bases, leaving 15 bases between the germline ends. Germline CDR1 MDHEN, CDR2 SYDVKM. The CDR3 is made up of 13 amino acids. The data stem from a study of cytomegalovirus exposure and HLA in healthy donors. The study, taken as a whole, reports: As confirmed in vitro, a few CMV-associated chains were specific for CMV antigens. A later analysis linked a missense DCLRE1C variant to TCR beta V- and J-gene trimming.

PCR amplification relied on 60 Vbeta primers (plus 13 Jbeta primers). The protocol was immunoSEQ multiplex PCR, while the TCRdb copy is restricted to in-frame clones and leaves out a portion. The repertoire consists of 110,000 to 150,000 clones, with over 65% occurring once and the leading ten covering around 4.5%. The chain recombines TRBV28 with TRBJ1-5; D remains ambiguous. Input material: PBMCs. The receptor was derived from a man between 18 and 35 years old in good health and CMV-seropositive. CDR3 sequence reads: CASFRGFGQPQHF. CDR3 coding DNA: TGTGCCAGCTTTCGCGGGTTTGGGCAGCCCCAGCATTTT.